This is a list of T cell receptor beta chains from one sample in a study of cytomegalovirus exposure and HLA in healthy donors. TCRdb's copy holds only in-frame clones and misses some; the assay was immunoSEQ multiplex PCR. Here the sample spans 95,000 to 100,000 clones, roughly 82% being singletons. Material: PBMCs. The receptors stem from a human donor in good health. The CDR3 runs from the conserved cysteine through the conserved F or W. D genes are given only for firm matches. Size values are once, few and many counts, or a class for expanded clones, and some rows have none.

NA,TRBJ1-4,NA,TRBV6-5,TGTGCCAGCAGTTACGCGCCGGCGGGTGAAAAACTGTTTTTT,CASSYAPAGEKLFF
NA,TRBJ2-1,NA,TRBV12-5,TGTGCTAGTGGTCCGCGACTAGTTTACGGGAATGAGCAGTTCTTC,CASGPRLVYGNEQFF
TRBD1,TRBJ2-2,NA,TRBV6-5,TGTGCCAGCAGCGGGACAGGGGAAATCGGGGAGCTGTTTTTT,CASSGTGEIGELFF
NA,TRBJ2-1,NA,TRBV12-5,TGTGCTAGTGGTACGGACAGTTACAATGAGCAGTTCTTC,CASGTDSYNEQFF
NA,TRBJ2-6,NA,TRBV2,TGTGCCAGACAAAGAGAGGCTGGGGCCAACGTCCTGACTTTC,CARQREAGANVLTF
NA,TRBJ2-2,few,TRBV27,TGTGCCAGCAGTTCGCACGGGGGGCCTGGGGAGCTGTTTTTT,CASSSHGGPGELFF
TRBD1,TRBJ2-7,once,TRBV2,TGTGCCAGCAGTAAAGAAGTGCTACAGGGGAAGCAGTACTTC,CASSKEVLQGKQYF
NA,TRBJ2-3,NA,TRBV6-5,TGTGCCAGCAGTTACCGGGTGGGTAGCGTCACAGATACGCAGTATTTT,CASSYRVGSVTDTQYF
NA,TRBJ2-7,NA,TRBV5-4,TGTGCCAGCAGCTCACCAGGGATACACGAGCAGTACTTC,CASSSPGIHEQYF
NA,TRBJ1-4,once,TRBV6-1,TGTGCCAGCAGGGGGGGGCTGGGGGAAAAACTGTTTTTT,CASRGGLGEKLFF
TRBD1,TRBJ1-1,few,TRBV7-9,TGTGCCAGCAGCCGGACAGGGGTGAACACTGAAGCTTTCTTT,CASSRTGVNTEAFF
TRBD1,TRBJ1-1,once,TRBV5-6,TGTGCCAGCGGGTCTTGGGGACAGGTTTTCACTGAAGCTTTCTTT,CASGSWGQVFTEAFF
TRBD1,TRBJ1-5,few,TRBV7-6,TGTGCCAGCAGCGCGGACAGGGGTAATCAGCCCCAGCATTTT,CASSADRGNQPQHF
TRBD1,TRBJ2-1,NA,TRBV5-3,TGTGCCAGAAGCGGTACAGGGGAAGAGCAGTTCTTC,CARSGTGEEQFF
NA,TRBJ1-2,NA,TRBV1,TGCACCAGCAGCCCTCCATTGGACAGGGGGCGTGCAGGGTATGGCTACACCTTC,CTSSPPLDRGRAGYGYTF
NA,TRBJ1-1,NA,TRBV6-5,TGTGCCAGCAGTTACTCTGGGGGCAGGCCCACTGAAGCTTTCTTT,CASSYSGGRPTEAFF
NA,TRBJ1-3,once,TRBV5-1,TGCGCCAGCAGCCTACTACAGGGTCCTGGAAACACCATATATTTT,CASSLLQGPGNTIYF
NA,TRBJ2-7,NA,TRBV18,TGTGCCAGCTCACCGCGGGGAGCGACCAAACCCTACGAGCAGTACTTC,CASSPRGATKPYEQYF
TRBD2,TRBJ2-7,NA,TRBV10-2,TGCGCCAGCCAACTAGCGGGGGGTTCCTACGAGCAGTACTTC,CASQLAGGSYEQYF
NA,TRBJ2-7,NA,TRBV6-5,TGTGCCAGCAGTTACTCGAGAGGTGGAGGGGAGCAGTACTTC,CASSYSRGGGEQYF
TRBD2,TRBJ2-3,NA,TRBV10-1,TGCGCCAGCAGTGAGTCCCGGACAATAGCGGGAGGGCCAACAGATACGCAGTATTTT,CASSESRTIAGGPTDTQYF
NA,TRBJ1-3,NA,TRBV18,TGTGCCAGCTCCAGTGCAACAAACACCATATATTTT,CASSSATNTIYF
TRBD1,TRBJ2-7,NA,TRBV6-1,TGTGCCAGCAAGAAGGACAGGGGAGGGGGGGAGCAGTACTTC,CASKKDRGGGEQYF
NA,TRBJ2-7,NA,TRBV5-4,TGTGCCAGCAGCTCGGGACATCTCAGCTCCTACGAGCAGTACTTC,CASSSGHLSSYEQYF
TRBD1,TRBJ1-3,few,TRBV9,TGTGCCAGCAGCGTTACAGGGGGCTCGGACACCATATATTTT,CASSVTGGSDTIYF
NA,TRBJ2-7,NA,TRBV6-1,TGTGCCAGCACCAGGGGACCGAGCTACGAGCAGTACTTC,CASTRGPSYEQYF
NA,TRBJ1-4,NA,TRBV18,TGTGCCAGCTCACCAACACAGGACGAGAAAAAACTGTTTTTT,CASSPTQDEKKLFF
TRBD2,TRBJ2-3,once,TRBV6-6,TGTGCCAGCAGAAGAGCGGGGAGCACAGATACGCAGTATTTT,CASRRAGSTDTQYF
NA,TRBJ1-2,NA,TRBV6-5,TGTGCCAGCAGTTCCTCCGGGTCTAACTATGGCTACACCTTC,CASSSSGSNYGYTF